This T cell receptor (beta chain) derives from a study of blood T cell repertoires in COVID-19. For the study at large: The United States, Italy and Spain supplied acute and convalescent COVID-19 samples.

V was clipped by 2 bases and J by 3 bases, with 13 bases between them. Germline V lookup: CDR1 MDHEN, CDR2 SYDVKM. This CDR3 has 15 amino acids. Produced via immunoSEQ multiplex PCR; TCRdb's table is partial and in-frame only. Of over 200,000 clones in the sample, 83% are singletons; the top ten hold about 7.4%. The sample was peripheral blood. The chain links TRBV28 to TRBJ2-5, with a tentative D call TRBD1 (6 bases). This clonotype was obtained from a woman between 50 and 59 years old with acute or convalescent COVID-19. CDR3 nucleotide sequence: TGTGCCAGCAGTTTAACCCTAGGGACAAAAGAGACCCAGTACTTC. This translates into CASSLTLGTKETQYF.